One and the same sample provided the 16 T cell receptor beta chains below, sequenced in a study of T cell changes during pregnancy in multiple sclerosis. Sequenced by immunoSEQ multiplex PCR; TCRdb stores in-frame clones only, minus some. Of approximately 66,000 clones in the sample, about 91% are singletons; the top ten hold approximately 5.7%. The sequences come from CD8+ T cells from peripheral blood mononuclear cells, collected before pregnancy. These receptor sequences come from a female donor with multiple sclerosis, enrolled in a pregnancy study.

The gene calls are TRBV19 and TRBJ1-1, with TRBD1 as a possible D gene (6 bases). Germline V gives CDR1 LNHDA, CDR2 SQIVND (reference sequence). V was shortened by 5 bases and J by 4 bases, with 17 bases between the two germline ends. The CDR3 is 15 amino acids. This CDR3 reads CASSPRQERGTEAFF. The CDR3, as DNA: TGTGCCAGTAGTCCACGACAGGAAAGGGGCACTGAAGCTTTCTTT.

V is TRBV15 and J is TRBJ1-1; the D gene is possibly TRBD1 (6 bases). The germline gives CDR1 LNHNV, CDR2 YYDKDF (reference sequence). The V end was cut by 3 bases, the J end by 8 bases, with 13 bases between. This CDR3 is 13 amino acids long. The CDR3 DNA reads TGTGCCACCAGCAGTGGGGGGGGGCCCGAAGCTTTCTTT. Encoded protein: CATSSGGGPEAFF. Filled out from reference TRBV15 and TRBJ1-1, the complete variable domain reads DAMVIQNPRYQVTQFGKPVTLSCSQTLNHNVMYWYQQKSSQAPKLLFHYYDKDFNNEADTPDNFQSRRPNTSFCFLDIRSPGLGDTAMYLCATSSGGGPEAFFGQGTRLTVV.

The genes are TRBV5-6 and TRBJ2-7; no firm D call. This CDR3 spans 13 amino acids. Looked up from germline, CDR1 is SGHDT and CDR2 is YYEEEE. The V end was cut by 2 bases, the J end by 4 bases, with 10 bases between. CDR3 DNA: TGTGCCAGCAGCTTAGGAGAAGCTTACGAGCAGTACTTC. Residues: CASSLGEAYEQYF.

V is TRBV2 and J is TRBJ2-3; tentatively, D is TRBD1 (6 bases). CDR1 SNHLY and CDR2 FYNNEI come from the germline V gene. CDR3 length: 14 residues. Trimming pared 8 bases from V and 0 bases from J, leaving 12 bases between. DNA of the CDR3: TGTGCCAGCTCCTTAGGACAGAGCACAGATACGCAGTATTTT. Translated: CASSLGQSTDTQYF.

The chain combines TRBV10-2 with TRBJ2-7; D might be TRBD2 (6 bases). Germline lookup yields CDR1 WSHSY and CDR2 SAAADI. The V and J ends lost 3 bases and 5 bases respectively, with 14 bases between them. The CDR3 contains 14 residues. The CDR3 loop is CASSELGGFNEQYF. CDR3 DNA: TGCGCCAGCAGTGAACTGGGGGGTTTCAACGAGCAGTACTTC.

V is TRBV9 and J is TRBJ1-1; unclear D gene. The V end was cut by 3 bases, the J end by 1 base, with 4 bases between. This CDR3 contains 12 residues. The germline V gene has CDR1 SGDLS and CDR2 YYNGEE. The CDR3 here is CASSAKNTEAFF. The DNA of the CDR3 is TGTGCCAGCAGCGCAAAGAACACTGAAGCTTTCTTT. The whole variable domain, filled in from reference TRBV9 and TRBJ1-1, reads DSGVTQTPKHLITATGQRVTLRCSPRSGDLSVYWYQQSLDQGLQFLIQYYNGEERAKGNILERFSAQQFPDLHSELNLSSLELGDSALYFCASSAKNTEAFFGQGTRLTVV.

V gene TRBV27 combines with J gene TRBJ2-2; 12 bases are a match to TRBD2. This CDR3 has 15 amino acids. The germline gives CDR1 MNHEY, CDR2 SMNVEV (reference sequence). The V segment lost 7 bases and the J segment 6 bases; nucleotides outside the gene matches: 6. CDR3 DNA sequence: TGTGCCAGCACCTCTAGCGGGGGGGCCGCCGGGGAGCTGTTTTTT. Translation gives CASTSSGGAAGELFF.

The gene calls are TRBV7-3 and TRBJ2-1; 9 positions match TRBD2. Germline values: CDR1 SGHTA, CDR2 FQGTGA. The CDR3 contains 17 residues. J gave up 4 bases and V 5 bases, and 12 bases lay outside the gene matches. CDR3 bases: TGTGCCAGCAGCCAAAACCCAGGGACTAGCTTATACAATGAGCAGTTCTTC. Translating gives CASSQNPGTSLYNEQFF.

The chain's CDR3 is CATSRVDRAGDNEQFF. DNA for the CDR3: TGTGCCACCAGCAGAGTTGACAGGGCAGGCGACAATGAGCAGTTCTTC. V gene TRBV15 combines with J gene TRBJ2-1; 7 bases agree with TRBD1. The CDR3 length is 16 residues. Looked up from germline, CDR1 is LNHNV and CDR2 is YYDKDF (reference sequence). Trimming cost V 1 base and J 5 bases; bases outside gene matches: 8.

V is TRBV7-3 and J is TRBJ1-1, with D perhaps matching TRBD1 (6 bases). V lost 1 base to trimming and J lost 3 bases, with 12 bases between them. CDR1 SGHTA and CDR2 FQGTGA come from the germline V gene. The CDR3 length is 15 residues. The CDR3 sequence: CASSLKQGIHTEAFF. CDR3 in DNA: TGTGCCAGCAGCTTAAAACAGGGTATCCACACTGAAGCTTTCTTT.

The V gene is TRBV19, the J gene TRBJ2-3; D is unresolved. The CDR3 loop spans 12 amino acids. Germline values: CDR1 LNHDA, CDR2 SQIVND (reference sequence). The V gene lost 6 bases and the J gene lost 1 base, with 5 bases spanning the gap. CDR3 DNA: TGTGCCAGTAGGGGCCGCACAGATACGCAGTATTTT. It translates to CASRGRTDTQYF.

The chain carries TRBV5-1 and TRBJ2-1; TRBD2 aligns across 8 bases. Germline CDR1 and CDR2: SGHRS and YFSETQ. V dropped 0 bases and J dropped 4; count of bases not matched to a gene: 3. The CDR3 totals 15 residues. CDR3: CASSLAGGTYNEQFF. As DNA, the CDR3 is TGCGCCAGCAGCTTGGCGGGGGGGACTTACAATGAGCAGTTCTTC. The full variable domain, its missing parts supplied by reference TRBV5-1 and TRBJ2-1, is KAGVTQTPRYLIKTRGQQVTLSCSPISGHRSVSWYQQTPGQGLQFLFEYFSETQRNKGNFPGRFSGRQFSNSRSEMNVSTLELGDSALYLCASSLAGGTYNEQFFGPGTRLTVL.

Here the CDR3 reads CASSSGPLEVTYGYTF. The CDR3 DNA is TGTGCCAGCAGCTCGGGCCCTTTGGAGGTAACCTATGGCTACACCTTC. V is TRBV7-9 and J is TRBJ1-2; D is ambiguous. In germline, CDR1 is SEHNR, CDR2 FQNEAQ (reference sequence). The CDR3 covers 16 residues. V was clipped by 4 bases and J by 4 bases, with 19 bases between them.

The V and J genes are TRBV6-1 and TRBJ1-5; D may be TRBD1 (5 bases). CDR1 is MNHNS, CDR2 SASEGT, per germline. CDR3 length: 15 residues. Trimming removed 11 bases at V and 7 bases at J, with 24 bases between. Written as DNA, the CDR3 is TGTGCCGGCCGACCCAGGGCGCCTGCCCCCCAGCCCCAGCATTTT. Protein product: CAGRPRAPAPQPQHF.

V is TRBV13 and J is TRBJ1-3; 7 bases are a match to TRBD1. This CDR3 spans 15 amino acids. V shed 5 bases, J shed 4 bases, and the junction held 8 bases outside the gene matches. Per germline, CDR1 PRHDT and CDR2 FYEKMQ (reference sequence). This CDR3 is CASSLRDSVGNTIYF. In DNA, the CDR3 is TGTGCCAGCAGCCTGAGGGACAGCGTCGGAAACACCATATATTTT.

This clone showed up just a few times. The V gene is TRBV7-9, the J gene TRBJ1-2; 9 bases are shared with TRBD1. CDR1 SEHNR and CDR2 FQNEAQ come from the germline V gene (reference sequence). CDR3 size: 14 residues. The J segment lost 7 bases and the V segment lost 0 bases, leaving 3 bases of the junction unmatched. This CDR3 reads CASSLADRGFGYTF. Here the CDR3 DNA reads TGTGCCAGCAGCTTAGCGGACAGGGGCTTTGGCTACACCTTC.